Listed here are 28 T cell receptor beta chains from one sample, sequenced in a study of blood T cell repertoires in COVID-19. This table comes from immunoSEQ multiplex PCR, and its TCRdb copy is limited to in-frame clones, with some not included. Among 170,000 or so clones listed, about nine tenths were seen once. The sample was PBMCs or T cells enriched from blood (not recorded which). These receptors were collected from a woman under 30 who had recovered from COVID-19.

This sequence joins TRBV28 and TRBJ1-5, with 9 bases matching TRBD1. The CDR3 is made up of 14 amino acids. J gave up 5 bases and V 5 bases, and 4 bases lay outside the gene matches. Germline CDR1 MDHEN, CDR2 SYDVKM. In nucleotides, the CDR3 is TGTGCCAGCAGTCCCACAGGGGGCCATCAGCCCCAGCATTTT. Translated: CASSPTGGHQPQHF.

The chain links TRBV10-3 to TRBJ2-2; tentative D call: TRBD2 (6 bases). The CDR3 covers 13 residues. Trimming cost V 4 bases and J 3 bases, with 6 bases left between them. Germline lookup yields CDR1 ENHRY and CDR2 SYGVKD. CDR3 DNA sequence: TGTGCCATCAGTGGCGGGGACACCGGGGAGCTGTTTTTT. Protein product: CAISGGDTGELFF.

CDR3 nucleotides: TGTGCCAGCAGCGCCCCCGGACAGGGGGCCCACGAGCAGTACTTC. Protein sequence: CASSAPGQGAHEQYF. The chain employs TRBV5-4 and TRBJ2-7, with 11 nucleotides matching TRBD1. V trimming: 4 bases; J trimming: 5 bases; junction bases outside the gene matches: 8. Germline V gene lookup returns CDR1 SGHNT and CDR2 YYREEE (reference sequence). CDR3 length: 15 residues.

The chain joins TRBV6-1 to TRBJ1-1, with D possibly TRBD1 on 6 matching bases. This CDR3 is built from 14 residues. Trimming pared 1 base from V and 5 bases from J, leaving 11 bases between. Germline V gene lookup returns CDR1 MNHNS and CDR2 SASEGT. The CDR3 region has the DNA TGTGCCAGCAGTGAAGGGCAGGGGAGTACTGAAGCTTTCTTT. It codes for CASSEGQGSTEAFF.

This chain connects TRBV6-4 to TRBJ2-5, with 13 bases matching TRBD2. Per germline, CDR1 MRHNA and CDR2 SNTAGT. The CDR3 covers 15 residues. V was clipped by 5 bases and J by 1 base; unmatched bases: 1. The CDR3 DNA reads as TGTGCCAGCAGTAGACTAGCGGGGGGCCAAGAGACCCAGTACTTC. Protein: CASSRLAGGQETQYF.

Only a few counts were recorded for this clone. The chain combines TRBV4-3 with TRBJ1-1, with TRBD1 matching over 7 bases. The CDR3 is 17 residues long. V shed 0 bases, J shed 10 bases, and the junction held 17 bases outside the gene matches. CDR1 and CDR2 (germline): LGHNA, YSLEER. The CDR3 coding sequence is TGCGCCAGCAGCCAAGATCATTCGGCGACAGGGTTGGCGGGAGCTTTCTTT. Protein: CASSQDHSATGLAGAFF.

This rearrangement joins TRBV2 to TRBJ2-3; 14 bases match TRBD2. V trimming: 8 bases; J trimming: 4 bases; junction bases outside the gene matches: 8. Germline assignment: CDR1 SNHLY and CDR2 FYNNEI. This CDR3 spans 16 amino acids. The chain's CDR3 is CASGLAGGERPDTQYF. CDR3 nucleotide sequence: TGTGCCAGCGGACTAGCGGGAGGCGAGCGCCCAGATACGCAGTATTTT.

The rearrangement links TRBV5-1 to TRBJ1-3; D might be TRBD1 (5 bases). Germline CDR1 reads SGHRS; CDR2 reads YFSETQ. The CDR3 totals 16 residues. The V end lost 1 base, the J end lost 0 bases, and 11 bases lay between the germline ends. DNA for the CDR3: TGCGCCAGCAGCTTGAGATCGGGGGGCTCTGGAAACACCATATATTTT. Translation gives CASSLRSGGSGNTIYF.

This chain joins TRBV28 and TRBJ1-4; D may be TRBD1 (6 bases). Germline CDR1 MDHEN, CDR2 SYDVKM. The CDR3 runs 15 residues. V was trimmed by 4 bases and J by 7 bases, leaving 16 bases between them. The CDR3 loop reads CASSSTGGLGEKLFF. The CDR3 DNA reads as TGTGCCAGCAGTTCGACAGGTGGTCTGGGTGAAAAACTGTTTTTT.

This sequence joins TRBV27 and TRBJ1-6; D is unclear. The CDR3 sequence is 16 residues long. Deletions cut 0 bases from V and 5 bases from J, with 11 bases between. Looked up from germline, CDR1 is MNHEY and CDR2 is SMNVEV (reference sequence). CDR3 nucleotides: TGTGCCAGCAGTTTATCGTTGCTATTAGATAATTCACCCCTCCACTTT. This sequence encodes CASSLSLLLDNSPLHF.

CDR3 nucleotides: TGTGCCAGCGAACGGAGGGACAGGGGGGATCCTCCCCTCCACTTT. This gives the protein CASERRDRGDPPLHF. This chain uses TRBV6-6 with TRBJ1-6; 11 bases are shared with TRBD1. The trim removed 8 bases at V and 13 bases at J, leaving 13 bases unmatched. The CDR3 totals 15 residues. The germline V gene encodes CDR1 MNHNY and CDR2 SVGAGI (reference sequence).

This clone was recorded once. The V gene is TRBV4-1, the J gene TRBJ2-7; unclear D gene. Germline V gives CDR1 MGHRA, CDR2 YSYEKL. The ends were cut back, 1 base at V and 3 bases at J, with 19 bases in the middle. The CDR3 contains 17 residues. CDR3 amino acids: CASSQGSGTGSIYEQYF. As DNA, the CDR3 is TGCGCCAGCAGCCAAGGGTCCGGTACGGGTTCGATCTACGAGCAGTACTTC.

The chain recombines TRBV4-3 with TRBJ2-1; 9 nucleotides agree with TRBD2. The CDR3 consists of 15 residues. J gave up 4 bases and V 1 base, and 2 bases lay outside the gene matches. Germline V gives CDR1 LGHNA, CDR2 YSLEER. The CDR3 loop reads CASSQAGLAYNEQFF. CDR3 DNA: TGCGCCAGCAGCCAAGCCGGACTAGCGTACAATGAGCAGTTCTTC.

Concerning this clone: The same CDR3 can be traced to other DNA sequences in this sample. The CDR3 region is CASSLTSSYEQYF. The CDR3 region has the DNA TGTGCCAGCAGTTTAACTAGCTCGTACGAGCAGTACTTC. The rearrangement joins TRBV28 to TRBJ2-7; weak D call: TRBD2 (6 bases). The CDR3 is 13 amino acids. Trimming took off 2 bases at V and 4 bases at J, with 9 bases between the two ends. Germline CDR1 MDHEN, CDR2 SYDVKM.

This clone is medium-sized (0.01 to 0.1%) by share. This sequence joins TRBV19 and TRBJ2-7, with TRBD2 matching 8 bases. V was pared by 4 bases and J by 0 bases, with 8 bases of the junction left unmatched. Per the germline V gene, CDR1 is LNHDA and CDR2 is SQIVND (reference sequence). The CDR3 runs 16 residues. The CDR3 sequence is CASSTESGGPSYEQYF. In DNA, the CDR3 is TGTGCCAGTAGTACGGAAAGCGGGGGCCCCTCCTACGAGCAGTACTTC.

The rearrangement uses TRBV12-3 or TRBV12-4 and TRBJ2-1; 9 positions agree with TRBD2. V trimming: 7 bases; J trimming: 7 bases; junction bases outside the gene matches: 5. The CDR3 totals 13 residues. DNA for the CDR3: TGTGCCAGCACCACTAGCGGGTTAAATGAGCAGTTCTTC. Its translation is CASTTSGLNEQFF.

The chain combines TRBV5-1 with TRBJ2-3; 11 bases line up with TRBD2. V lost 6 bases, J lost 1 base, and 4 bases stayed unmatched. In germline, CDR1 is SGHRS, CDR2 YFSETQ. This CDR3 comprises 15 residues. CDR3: CASKTSGARTDTQYF. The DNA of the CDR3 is TGCGCCAGCAAGACTAGCGGGGCCCGCACAGATACGCAGTATTTT.

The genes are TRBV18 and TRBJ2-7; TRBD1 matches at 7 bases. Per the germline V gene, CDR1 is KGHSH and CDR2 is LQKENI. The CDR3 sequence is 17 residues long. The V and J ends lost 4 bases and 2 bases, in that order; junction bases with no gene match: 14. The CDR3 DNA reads TGTGCCAGCTCACAAGAATCGTCCGAGACAGGGCCCTACGAGCAGTACTTC. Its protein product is CASSQESSETGPYEQYF.

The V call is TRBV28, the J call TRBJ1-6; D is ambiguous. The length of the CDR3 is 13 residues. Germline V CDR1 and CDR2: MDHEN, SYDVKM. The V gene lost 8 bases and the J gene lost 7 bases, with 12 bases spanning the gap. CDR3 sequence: CASCIPINSPLHF. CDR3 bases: TGTGCCAGCTGTATCCCTATCAATTCACCCCTCCACTTT.

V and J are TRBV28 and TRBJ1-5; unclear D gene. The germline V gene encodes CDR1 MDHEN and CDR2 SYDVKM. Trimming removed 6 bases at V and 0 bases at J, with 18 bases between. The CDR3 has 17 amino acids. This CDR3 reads CASRLRRAADSNQPQHF. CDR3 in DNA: TGTGCCAGCAGATTAAGGCGGGCAGCCGATAGCAATCAGCCCCAGCATTTT.

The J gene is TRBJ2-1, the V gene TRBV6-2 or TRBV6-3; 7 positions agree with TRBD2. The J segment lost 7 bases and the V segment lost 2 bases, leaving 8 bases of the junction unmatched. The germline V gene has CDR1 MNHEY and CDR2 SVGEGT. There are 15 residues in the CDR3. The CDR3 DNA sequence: TGTGCCAGCAGTTACGAAGCGGGGTATTTAAATGAGCAGTTCTTC. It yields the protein CASSYEAGYLNEQFF.

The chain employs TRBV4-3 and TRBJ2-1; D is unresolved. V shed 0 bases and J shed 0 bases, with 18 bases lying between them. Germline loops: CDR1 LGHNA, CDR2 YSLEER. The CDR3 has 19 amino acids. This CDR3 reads CASSQDLGGGLSSYNEQFF. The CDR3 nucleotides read TGCGCCAGCAGCCAAGATCTGGGTGGTGGGCTAAGCTCCTACAATGAGCAGTTCTTC.

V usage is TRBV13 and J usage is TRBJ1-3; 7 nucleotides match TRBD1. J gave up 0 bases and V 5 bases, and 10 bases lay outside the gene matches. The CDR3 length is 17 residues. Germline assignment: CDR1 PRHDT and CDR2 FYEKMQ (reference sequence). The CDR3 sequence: CASSLQQGTHSGNTIYF. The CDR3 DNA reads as TGTGCCAGCAGCCTCCAACAGGGGACTCACTCTGGAAACACCATATATTTT.

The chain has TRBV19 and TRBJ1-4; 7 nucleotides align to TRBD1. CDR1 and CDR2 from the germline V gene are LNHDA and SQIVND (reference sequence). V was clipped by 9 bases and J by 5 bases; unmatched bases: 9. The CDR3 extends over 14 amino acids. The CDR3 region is CASSTGTANEKLFF. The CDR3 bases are TGTGCCAGCTCAACCGGGACAGCCAATGAAAAACTGTTTTTT.

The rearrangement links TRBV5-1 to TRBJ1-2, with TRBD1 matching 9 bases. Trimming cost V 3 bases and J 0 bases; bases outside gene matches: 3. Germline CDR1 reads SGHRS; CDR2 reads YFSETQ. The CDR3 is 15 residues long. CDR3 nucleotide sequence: TGCGCCAGCAGCTCACAGGGGGCGTCTAACTATGGCTACACCTTC. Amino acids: CASSSQGASNYGYTF.

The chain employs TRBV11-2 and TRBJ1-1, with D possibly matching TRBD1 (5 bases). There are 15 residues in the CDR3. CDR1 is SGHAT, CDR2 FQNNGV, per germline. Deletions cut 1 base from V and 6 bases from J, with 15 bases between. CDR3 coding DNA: TGTGCCAGCAGCTTAGTCGGCAGGGCTTGGGCTGAAGCTTTCTTT. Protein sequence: CASSLVGRAWAEAFF.

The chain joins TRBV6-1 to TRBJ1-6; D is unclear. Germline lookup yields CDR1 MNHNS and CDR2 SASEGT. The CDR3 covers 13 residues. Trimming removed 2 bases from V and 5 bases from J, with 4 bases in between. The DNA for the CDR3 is TGTGCCAGCAGTGAACCTGATAATTCACCCCTCCACTTT. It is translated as CASSEPDNSPLHF.

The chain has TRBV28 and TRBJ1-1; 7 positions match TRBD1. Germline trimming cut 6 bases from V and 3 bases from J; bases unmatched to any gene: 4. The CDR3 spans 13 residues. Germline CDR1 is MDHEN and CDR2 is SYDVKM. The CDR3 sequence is CASRRTGDTEAFF. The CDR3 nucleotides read TGTGCCAGCAGGCGAACAGGGGACACTGAAGCTTTCTTT.